The entry that follows covers one T cell receptor beta chain sequence. The antigen remains unidentified. The record originates from a study of CD8+ T cells in alopecia areata. Notes on the study in general: Patients shared TCRs less clearly than mice did, possibly owing to HLA.

V gave up 8 bases and J gave up 2 bases, with 17 bases separating them. Germline V gives CDR1 MNHEY, CDR2 SVGAGI. There are 15 residues in the CDR3. RNA extraction was followed by reverse transcription into cDNA, which acted as the sequencing template. Profiled with immunoSEQ multiplex PCR; TCRdb holds only in-frame clones, not every one. This sample has some 150,000 clones; about two thirds occur once, and the top ten carry about 38%. The genes are TRBV6-5 and TRBJ2-3, with D possibly TRBD2 on 7 matching bases. The sequence was obtained from a human donor in good health. What was sequenced was CD8+ T cells sorted from blood. The CDR3 DNA sequence: TGTGCCAGCCGGGGGGCTGTTCAACCCACAGATACGCAGTATTTT. Amino acid sequence: CASRGAVQPTDTQYF.